This note documents a single TCR beta chain sequence. This specimen belongs to a study of blood T cells in healthy people across ages. PCR was performed a second time for 7 to 11 cycles using a sample-barcoded 5' primer and a J-beta primer mix. Each single sample gave us at least 2.5 million CDR3-containing paired-end reads. TCRdb reprocessed the 5' RACE reads with MiXCR, giving one entry per CDR3 protein. The table shows about 1 million distinct CDR3 sequences, with 40% to 50% occurring only once. CDR3 length: 14 amino acids. Per germline, CDR1 MNHEY and CDR2 SVGAGI. The trim removed 6 bases at V and 2 bases at J, leaving 6 bases unmatched. The study drew donors from healthy Caucasian individuals in Russia aged about 6 to 95.

The chain joins TRBV6-5 to TRBJ2-7; 8 positions match TRBD2. The sequenced sample consisted of blood. This TCR derives from a woman aged 55-75 years in good health. CDR3 in DNA: TGTGCCAGCAGCTCTAGCGGGTCAACCTACGAGCAGTACTTC. This codes for CASSSSGSTYEQYF.